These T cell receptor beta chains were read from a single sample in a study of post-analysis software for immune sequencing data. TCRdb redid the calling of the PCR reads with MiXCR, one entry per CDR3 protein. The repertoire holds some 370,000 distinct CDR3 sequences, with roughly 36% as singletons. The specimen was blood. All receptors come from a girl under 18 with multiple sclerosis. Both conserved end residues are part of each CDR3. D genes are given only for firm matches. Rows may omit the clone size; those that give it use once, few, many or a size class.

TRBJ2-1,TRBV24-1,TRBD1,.,TGTGCCACCAGTGAGGACAGGAGCGATGAGCAGTTCTTC,CATSEDRSDEQFF
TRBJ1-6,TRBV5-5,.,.,TGTGCCAGCAGCTCGGGGCAGGGAACGGATAATTCACCCCTCCACTTT,CASSSGQGTDNSPLHF
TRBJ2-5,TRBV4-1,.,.,TGCGCCAGCAGCTCGAGGGGTCAGGGAAAAGAGACCCAGTACTTC,CASSSRGQGKETQYF
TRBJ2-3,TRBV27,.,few,TGTGCCAGCAGCGACGGACTCGCTAGCACAGATACGCAGTATTTT,CASSDGLASTDTQYF
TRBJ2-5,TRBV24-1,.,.,TGTGCCACCAGTGAACCGCCCCGAGGGGGGCACCAAGAGACCCAGTACTTC,CATSEPPRGGHQETQYF
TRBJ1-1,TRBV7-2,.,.,TGTGCCAGCAGCCGCGTAGGGGTCGGCACTGAAGCTTTCTTT,CASSRVGVGTEAFF
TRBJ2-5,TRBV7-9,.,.,TGTGCCAGCAGACTGGGGCAAGAGACCCAGTACTTC,CASRLGQETQYF
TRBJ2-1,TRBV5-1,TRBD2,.,TGCGCCAGCAGCTCTTCTAGCGGGGCTTCCTACAATGAGCAGTTCTTC,CASSSSSGASYNEQFF
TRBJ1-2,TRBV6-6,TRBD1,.,TGTGCCAGCAGCCGATACTTGGACAGGGACTATGGCTACACCTTC,CASSRYLDRDYGYTF
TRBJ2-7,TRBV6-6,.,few,TGTGCCAGCAGTTACACCCCGGGACTCACTTACGAGCAGTACTTC,CASSYTPGLTYEQYF
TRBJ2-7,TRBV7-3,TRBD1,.,TGTGCCAGCAGCAGAACAGGGGTCTCCTACAATGAGCAGTACTTC,CASSRTGVSYNEQYF
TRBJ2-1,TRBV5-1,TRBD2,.,TGCGCCAGCACCGAGGCGGGACTAGCGGGGGATTACTCCTACAATGAGCAGTTCTTC,CASTEAGLAGDYSYNEQFF
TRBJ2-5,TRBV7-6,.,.,TGTGCCAGCAGCTCCACCGAGGTTGGTTTGGAGACCCAGTACTTC,CASSSTEVGLETQYF
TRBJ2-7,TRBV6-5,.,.,TGTGCCGGCAGTTACTCTACAGGGCCTTCCTACGAGCAGTACTTC,CAGSYSTGPSYEQYF
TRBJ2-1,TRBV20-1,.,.,TGCAGTGCTAGAGATCTGGGCGGGGAGACCTACAATGAGCAGTTCTTC,CSARDLGGETYNEQFF
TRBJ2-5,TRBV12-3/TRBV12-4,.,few,TGTGCCAGCCACCTAACCTGGGTTGGCAGGGCGGGCCAAGAGACCCAGTACTTC,CASHLTWVGRAGQETQYF
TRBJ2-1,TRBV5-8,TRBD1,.,TGTGCCAGCAGCTTGGCCAGGGGGAAAAGGTTTAGCAATGTGCAGTTCTTC,CASSLARGKRFSNVQFF
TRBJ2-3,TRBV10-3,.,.,TGTGCCATCAGTGGAGGTAGCACAGATACGCAGTATTTT,CAISGGSTDTQYF
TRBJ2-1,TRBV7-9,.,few,TGTGCCAGCAGCTTAACAACAGGACGCCTCAATGAGCAGTTCTTC,CASSLTTGRLNEQFF
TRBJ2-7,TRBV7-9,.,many,TGTGCCAGCAGCCGGGTCGCTGGGGGCCCCAAGGAGCAGTACTTC,CASSRVAGGPKEQYF
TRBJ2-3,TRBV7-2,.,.,TGTGCCAGCAGCCAAGGACTGGCCCCAGATACGCAGTATTTT,CASSQGLAPDTQYF
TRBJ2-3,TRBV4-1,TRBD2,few,TGCGCCAGCAGCCAAGAGCTAGCGGGGGGACTCACAGATACGCAGTATTTT,CASSQELAGGLTDTQYF